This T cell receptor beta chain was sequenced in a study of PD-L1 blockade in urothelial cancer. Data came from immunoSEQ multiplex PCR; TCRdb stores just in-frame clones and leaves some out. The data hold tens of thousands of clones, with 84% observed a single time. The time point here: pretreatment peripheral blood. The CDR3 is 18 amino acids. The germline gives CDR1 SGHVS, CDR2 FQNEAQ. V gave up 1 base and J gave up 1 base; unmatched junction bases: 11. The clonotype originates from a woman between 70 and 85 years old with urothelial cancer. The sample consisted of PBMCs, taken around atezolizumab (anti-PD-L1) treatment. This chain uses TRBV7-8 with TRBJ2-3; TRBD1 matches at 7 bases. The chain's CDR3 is CASSLVGGVQGGTDTQYF. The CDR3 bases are TGTGCCAGCAGCTTAGTAGGGGGCGTTCAGGGCGGCACAGATACGCAGTATTTT. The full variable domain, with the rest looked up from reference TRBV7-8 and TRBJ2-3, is GAGVSQSPRYKVAKRGQDVALRCDPISGHVSLFWYQQALGQGPEFLTYFQNEAQLDKSGLPSDRFFAERPEGSVSTLKIQRTQQEDSAVYLCASSLVGGVQGGTDTQYFGPGTRLTVL.